This T cell receptor (beta chain) is from a study of blood T cell repertoires in COVID-19. The CDR3 contains 16 residues. With 4 bases clipped from V and 4 bases from J, the junction kept 10 bases outside the gene matches. The V gene's germline CDR1 is LGHDT and CDR2 YNNKEL (reference sequence). Generated by immunoSEQ multiplex PCR, the TCRdb table keeps only in-frame clones and is missing some. The sample shows more than 300,000 clones, nearly 90% of them seen only once. It was during active infection that Seattle patients were enrolled and then longitudinally followed. J is TRBJ2-3 and V is TRBV3-1 (or the pseudogene TRBV3-2); 8 bases map to TRBD2. Material for sequencing was peripheral blood. The source is a woman aged 40-49 years with COVID-19, enrolled during active disease. In DNA form, the CDR3 reads TGTGCCAGCAGCCCAACTGGGAGCGGGGGCTCAGATACGCAGTATTTT. Protein sequence: CASSPTGSGGSDTQYF.